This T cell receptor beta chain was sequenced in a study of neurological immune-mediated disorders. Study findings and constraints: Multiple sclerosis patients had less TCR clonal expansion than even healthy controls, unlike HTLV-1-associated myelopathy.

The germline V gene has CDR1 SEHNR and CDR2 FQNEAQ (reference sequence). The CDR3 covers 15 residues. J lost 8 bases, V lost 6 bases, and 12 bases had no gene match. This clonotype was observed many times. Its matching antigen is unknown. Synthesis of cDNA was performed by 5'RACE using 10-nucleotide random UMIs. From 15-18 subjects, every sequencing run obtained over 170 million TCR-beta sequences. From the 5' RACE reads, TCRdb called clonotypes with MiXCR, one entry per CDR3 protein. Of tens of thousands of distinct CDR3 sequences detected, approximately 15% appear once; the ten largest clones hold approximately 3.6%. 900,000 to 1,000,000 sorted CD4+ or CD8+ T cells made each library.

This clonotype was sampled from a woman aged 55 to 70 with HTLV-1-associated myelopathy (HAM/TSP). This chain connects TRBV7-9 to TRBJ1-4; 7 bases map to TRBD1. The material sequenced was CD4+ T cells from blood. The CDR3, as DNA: TGTGCCAGCAGTTCTTATGACAGGGCGTACGAAAAACTGTTTTTT. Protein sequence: CASSSYDRAYEKLFF.